Sequencing of this T cell receptor (beta chain) was carried out in a study of blood T cells in healthy people across ages (dated by TCRdb to between 2015 and 2017). About the full investigation: In model experiments, template switching captured roughly one uniquely barcoded TCR beta cDNA molecule for every two T cells. To avoid experimental bias, donors of different ages were distributed randomly across sequencing lanes. The study measured age-related changes in TCR beta repertoire diversity using deep sequencing normalized with unique cDNA molecular identifiers. For two donors (one aged 18 to 29 and one aged 80 or older), the study analyzed two additional independent replicas of 1 million unique cDNA reads from the same blood draw. The donors were split into four age groups: young (average about 15 years), middle-aged (39), aged (around 67) and long-lived (under 90).

This clonotype turned up a few times. No cognate antigen has been identified for it. The record has no base qualities; no much larger clone is one base away. V is reduced by 8 bases and J by 1 base, leaving a spacing of 15 bases between them. From a lookup of the germline V gene (reference sequence), CDR1 and CDR2 are SGHAT and FQDESV. The CDR3 spans 14 residues, from the cysteine through the phenylalanine. Only CDR3 DNA is held: 42 bases, read in frame from base 1. Systemically healthy Caucasian individuals from Russia, over 30 in total and aged about 6 to 90 years, were included as donors. Ten milliliters of peripheral blood were collected from each donor into EDTA-treated Vacutainer tubes. Ficoll-Paque density-gradient centrifugation was used to isolate PBMCs, with at least 7 million per sample. Total RNA was extracted from PBMCs with Trizol reagent, with at least 5.5 micrograms obtained per sample. For every donor, flow cytometry on a PBMC aliquot measured the percentage of naive CD45RAhigh/CD27high T cells.

The receptor library was made with 5' RACE. The sequencer listed for this sample is Illumina HiSeq 2500. A second PCR of roughly 7 to 11 cycles was performed with a sample-barcoded 5' primer and a J-beta primer mix. A template-switch 5' adaptor carrying 12 random nucleotides introduced a unique molecular identifier onto each TCR beta cDNA molecule. Each sample yielded at least 3 million CDR3-containing paired-end reads. First-strand cDNA synthesis was performed from all RNA using the Mint cDNA synthesis kit, with priming by a TRBC-specific oligonucleotide. Following uracil-DNA glycosylase treatment, a first 18-cycle PCR with universal primers M1SS and BC2_uni_R was performed on all cDNA. The published analysis was carried out like this. For normalization, 1 million high-quality reads were randomly selected from each sample, with every read carrying a distinct molecular identifier. Instead of being binned into consensus sequences, reads with shared molecular identifiers were discarded. MiTCR, set to a Q25 quality threshold and the strictest error-elimination algorithm, was used for CDR3 identification, clonotype clustering and error correction. Lower-bound total TCR beta diversity was estimated with a nonparametric unseen species model using Euler transformation. The public reads were reanalyzed by TCRdb: fastp trimming at Q25, MiXCR alignment, in-frame beta chains only. Rows with a matching CDR3 protein are joined into one entry that keeps the most common DNA and genes. TCRdb, rather than the study authors, made the V and J calls. This sample is represented by about 580,000 distinct CDR3 sequences; under 55% of them were singletons. The ten largest account for 20% to 25% of the sample.

The study at large found these results: Observed TCR beta diversity correlated strongly with the percentage of naive T cells measured by flow cytometry. Bulk unsorted PBMC profiling prevented conclusive comparison of naive and antigen-experienced compartments. Donor CMV infection status was unknown, potentially confounding age-related changes in expanded clonotypes. Total diversity estimates from one million sequenced T cells were considered lower bounds and underestimates. Observed TCR beta diversity per million T cells fell roughly linearly with age, and a significant reduction was already apparent by age roughly 40. Compared with the aged group, more naive CD4+ T cells, fewer expanded clones and increased TCR diversity were shown by the long-lived group, suggesting age selection.

Here the chain combines TRBV11-1 and TRBJ2-7, with the D gene not clear enough to name. This TCR was sampled from a man of 80 years or more in good health. Sequencing was done on a sample of blood. In nucleotides, the sequence is TGTGCCAGCGGCTGGGGTGGCCGTTCCTACGAGCAGTACTTC. Translated, it gives CASGWGGRSYEQYF.